The 2 T cell receptor beta chains reported below all come from one sample, sequenced in a study of spatial heterogeneity in lung cancer. Each CDR3 protein is one row after TCRdb ran MiXCR on the 5' RACE reads. This repertoire shows roughly 2,000 distinct CDR3 sequences, approximately 10% found once; its top ten account for about 24%. Time point indicated: sample taken at primary tumor resection. No cells were sorted before sequencing. The whole RNA sequenced was extracted from tumor, nontumor lung or frozen PBMC. The material sequenced was normal lung tissue next to the tumor, taken at surgery. The receptor source for this set is a male donor with early-stage non-small cell lung cancer.

This clonotype is medium-sized. This chain uses TRBV20-1 with TRBJ1-1; possible D gene TRBD1, 5 bases. The CDR3 totals 13 residues. The germline V gene has CDR1 DFQATT and CDR2 SNEGSKA (reference sequence). Between the trimmed V and J ends, which lost 0 bases and 7 bases, there was a span of 12 bases. The CDR3 nucleotides are TGCAGTGCTAGAGATCAAGGGGTCCGTGAAGCTTTCTTT. This translates into CSARDQGVREAFF.

The sample holds a few counts of this clonotype. The chain recombines TRBV19 with TRBJ2-1; 14 bases agree with TRBD2. The V gene's germline CDR1 is LNHDA and CDR2 SQIVND (reference sequence). The CDR3 has 20 residues. V was pared by 1 base and J by 0 bases, with 8 bases of the junction left unmatched. The DNA for the CDR3 is TGTGCCAGTAGTATAGGGACTAGCGGGAGGTGGGAGAGCTCCTACAATGAGCAGTTCTTC. As protein: CASSIGTSGRWESSYNEQFF.